The 10 T cell receptor beta chains given below trace back to one sample, sequenced in a study of T cells of healthy individuals (dated by TCRdb to 2016 to 2018). Libraries came from 5' RACE. TCRdb shows the sequencer as Illumina MiSeq. The public reads were quality trimmed at Q25 with fastp and then assembled into clones with MiXCR by TCRdb, keeping productive beta chains. Each record represents a unique CDR3 protein, reported with the most common genes and DNA among its rows. This sample has tens of thousands of distinct CDR3 sequences in its table, and 15% to 20% of those were observed once. Approximately 4.8% of the sample comes from the top ten. The receptors originated from a human donor in good health.

Comment on this clonotype: No conserved phenylalanine or tryptophan is present at the end of the CDR3, so a read error is the likely explanation. The chain is built from TRBV4-3 and TRBJ2-1; TRBD1 matches at 9 bases. The CDR3 spans 16 residues. Per the germline V gene, CDR1 is LGHNA and CDR2 is YSLEER. V was pared by 0 bases and J by 4 bases, with 4 bases of the junction left unmatched. The CDR3 loop is CASSQDSGTGYNEQFS. The CDR3 region has the DNA TGCGCCAGCAGCCAAGATAGTGGGACAGGGTACAATGAGCAGTTCTCC.

This clonotype was counted at least ten times. This chain joins TRBV12-3 or TRBV12-4 and TRBJ1-5; 9 bases map to TRBD1. This CDR3 has 14 amino acids. Trimming removed 3 bases from V and 4 bases from J; junction bases left unmatched: 1. The CDR3 DNA reads TGTGCCAGCAGTTTCGGACAGGGGAATCAGCCCCAGCATTTT. This encodes CASSFGQGNQPQHF.

This clonotype came up many times. The V call is TRBV7-3, the J call TRBJ2-3; 10 bases map to TRBD1. The V gene end was trimmed by 2 bases and the J gene end by 4 bases; junction bases not matched to a gene: 3. The length of the CDR3 is 15 residues. Germline V CDR1 and CDR2: SGHTA, FQGTGA. Written as DNA, the CDR3 is TGTGCCAGCAGCTTAGGACAGGGGGTATCAGATACGCAGTATTTT. Its protein product is CASSLGQGVSDTQYF. The variable domain in full, completed from reference TRBV7-3 and TRBJ2-3, reads GAGVSQTPSNKVTEKGKYVELRCDPISGHTALYWYRQSLGQGPEFLIYFQGTGAADDSGLPNDRFFAVRPEGSVSTLKIQRTERGDSAVYLCASSLGQGVSDTQYFGPGTRLTVL.

V and J are TRBV12-3 or TRBV12-4 and TRBJ1-5; TRBD1 matches 7 bases. V shed 5 bases and J 4 bases; nucleotides not matched to a gene: 17. CDR3 size: 18 residues. The CDR3 is CASSTRTGSQLANQPQHF. CDR3 nucleotide sequence: TGTGCCAGCAGTACACGGACAGGATCCCAACTAGCAAATCAGCCCCAGCATTTT.

This clonotype was seen at least ten times. The chain couples TRBV7-2 to TRBJ2-1; 7 bases are a match to TRBD2. J lost 6 bases, V lost 1 base, and 6 bases had no gene match. CDR1 SGHTA and CDR2 FQGNSA come from the germline V gene. The CDR3 has 15 amino acids. The CDR3 DNA sequence: TGTGCCAGCAGCTTAGGACTAGCCAATACCAATGAGCAGTTCTTC. Its protein is CASSLGLANTNEQFF.

The rearrangement uses TRBV27 and TRBJ1-4; 9 bases are shared with TRBD1. There are 16 residues in the CDR3. Per germline, CDR1 MNHEY and CDR2 SMNVEV (reference sequence). V dropped 4 bases and J dropped 2; count of bases not matched to a gene: 5. The CDR3: CASSSYGQGTNEKLFF. The CDR3 DNA follows: TGTGCCAGCAGTTCTTACGGACAGGGGACTAATGAAAAACTGTTTTTT.

This clonotype has ten or more counts. This sequence joins TRBV7-8 and TRBJ2-1, with 10 bases fitting TRBD2. The CDR3 length is 16 residues. The ends lost 7 bases at V and 8 bases at J; junction bases unmatched: 14. From germline, CDR1 is SGHVS and CDR2 FQNEAQ. The CDR3 DNA sequence: TGTGCCAGCACTCTAAAGCGGGAGGGCTGGAAGGATGAGCAGTTCTTC. Residues: CASTLKREGWKDEQFF.

In its sample, this clonotype was seen once. The chain has TRBV6-1 and TRBJ2-1, with a tentative D call TRBD2 (6 bases). The V end was cut by 2 bases, the J end by 4 bases, with 9 bases between. The CDR3 sequence is 14 residues long. The germline V gene has CDR1 MNHNS and CDR2 SASEGT. The DNA of the CDR3 is TGTGCCAGCAGTGAAACGGCGGGATACAATGAGCAGTTCTTC. This gives the protein CASSETAGYNEQFF.

The J gene is TRBJ2-1, the V gene TRBV5-1, with 10 bases matching TRBD1. The CDR3 has 15 amino acids. Germline V CDR1 and CDR2: SGHRS, YFSETQ. V lost 3 bases and J lost 2; bases outside the gene matches: 2. The CDR3 DNA reads TGCGCCAGCAGCTGGGACAGGGGCACCTACAATGAGCAGTTCTTC. It translates to CASSWDRGTYNEQFF.

This clonotype has ten or more counts. The chain employs TRBV7-9 and TRBJ1-2; 8 positions match TRBD1. V was clipped by 3 bases and J by 2 bases; unmatched bases: 8. Germline lookup yields CDR1 SEHNR and CDR2 FQNEAQ (reference sequence). The length of the CDR3 is 16 residues. CDR3 residues: CASSLRTGPLNYGYTF. The CDR3 nucleotides are TGTGCCAGCAGCTTGAGGACAGGGCCGCTGAACTATGGCTACACCTTC.